Listed here are 3 T cell receptor beta chains from one sample, sequenced in a study of graft-versus-host responses after intestinal transplantation. Produced via immunoSEQ multiplex PCR; TCRdb's table is partial and in-frame only. The sample has roughly 77,000 clones; 70% to 90% are singletons. No antigen has been identified for these receptors. The sequences come from unstimulated CD8+ T cells sorted from spleen or lymph node cells, collected before intestinal transplant. The source of these receptors is a human donor who received an intestinal transplant.

This sequence joins TRBV5-1 and TRBJ2-7; TRBD1 might be the D (5 bases). The V gene's germline CDR1 is SGHRS and CDR2 YFSETQ. This CDR3 is 16 amino acids long. Trimming took 4 bases from V and 5 from J, leaving 22 bases between them. In nucleotides, the CDR3 is TGCGCCAGCAGCCCACCAGGTCCCGACAGTCTAAACGAGCAGTACTTC. This translates into CASSPPGPDSLNEQYF.

The chain is built from TRBV27 and TRBJ2-7; D gene ambiguous. The CDR3 consists of 13 residues. V lost 2 bases and J lost 8, with 13 bases in between. CDR1 is MNHEY, CDR2 SMNVEV, per germline (reference sequence). CDR3 nucleotide sequence: TGTGCCAGCAGTTTAAGTAGTAGTCGCAAGCAGTACTTC. As protein: CASSLSSSRKQYF.

In nucleotides, the CDR3 is TGTGCCAGCAGCGTGGGCAGGGGGCTCGATACGCAGTATTTT. It encodes CASSVGRGLDTQYF. The V and J genes are TRBV9 and TRBJ2-3; 8 bases align to TRBD1. Germline V lookup: CDR1 SGDLS, CDR2 YYNGEE. V lost 2 bases and J lost 6; bases outside the gene matches: 5. The CDR3 runs 14 residues.